The 7 T cell receptor beta chains given below trace back to one sample, sequenced in a study of OX40 agonist ivuxolimab in advanced cancers. TCRdb's copy holds only in-frame clones and misses some; the assay was immunoSEQ multiplex PCR. This sample has about 88,000 clones; around 82% occur once, and the top ten carry around 4%. The sample was CD4+ or CD8+ T cells sorted from blood, taken in a trial of the OX40 agonist ivuxolimab. Every receptor here comes from an adult with an advanced solid tumor such as melanoma, head and neck, liver or kidney cancer.

The genes are TRBV5-4 and TRBJ2-1; D might be TRBD2 (7 bases). Trimming shortened V by 4 bases and J by 4 bases, and 12 bases separated the two germline ends. The CDR3 is 14 residues long. Germline loops: CDR1 SGHNT, CDR2 YYREEE (reference sequence). The CDR3 nucleotides read TGTGCCAGCAGCACAGGGACTACATACAATGAGCAGTTCTTC. This gives the protein CASSTGTTYNEQFF. Drawing the rest from reference TRBV5-4 and TRBJ2-1, the complete variable domain is ETGVTQSPTHLIKTRGQQVTLRCSSQSGHNTVSWYQQALGQGPQFIFQYYREEENGRGNFPPRFSGLQFPNYSSELNVNALELDDSALYLCASSTGTTYNEQFFGPGTRLTVL.

The chain links TRBV25-1 to TRBJ1-2; no clear D. Per germline, CDR1 MGHDK and CDR2 SYGVNS. The germline V and J ends were trimmed by 8 bases and 4 bases, with 8 bases remaining between them. The CDR3 is 11 residues long. The CDR3, as DNA: TGTGCCAGCTCCGTCGGCTATGGCTACACCTTC. Translation: CASSVGYGYTF.

This chain joins TRBV18 and TRBJ2-7; tentatively, D is TRBD2 (6 bases). V dropped 1 base and J dropped 3 bases, with 25 bases sitting between them. In germline, CDR1 is KGHSH, CDR2 LQKENI. This CDR3 comprises 19 residues. The CDR3 protein is CASSPRSAGRTGVLYEQYF. In nucleotides, the CDR3 is TGTGCCAGCTCACCACGGTCAGCGGGTCGCACGGGTGTTCTCTACGAGCAGTACTTC.

V usage is TRBV12-5 and J usage is TRBJ1-1; D perhaps matches TRBD1 (5 bases). The CDR3 is 15 amino acids. The germline V gene encodes CDR1 LGHNT and CDR2 FRNRAP. Trimming took off 0 bases at V and 6 bases at J, with 14 bases between the two ends. This chain's CDR3 is CASGLVIGRAAEAFF. The CDR3 DNA follows: TGTGCTAGTGGTTTGGTAATTGGCAGGGCCGCTGAAGCTTTCTTT.

The chain carries TRBV5-5 and TRBJ2-7, with D uncertain. The V end lost 0 bases, the J end lost 3 bases, and 10 bases lay between the germline ends. The CDR3 is 14 residues long. The germline V gene has CDR1 SGHKS and CDR2 YYEKEE (reference sequence). CDR3 sequence reads: CASSLGQVGYEQYF. CDR3 sequence (DNA): TGTGCCAGCAGCTTGGGGCAGGTTGGCTACGAGCAGTACTTC.

This clone has a single count. The chain couples TRBV15 to TRBJ2-5; D uncertain. Germline loops: CDR1 LNHNV, CDR2 YYDKDF (reference sequence). The length of the CDR3 is 13 residues. V gave up 5 bases and J gave up 4 bases, with 11 bases separating them. CDR3 sequence reads: CATSDVSGETQYF. DNA for the CDR3: TGTGCCACCAGCGATGTCTCAGGAGAGACCCAGTACTTC.

Only one count was recorded for this clone. The chain has TRBV19 and TRBJ2-2; D possibly corresponds to TRBD2 (6 bases). This CDR3 is built from 16 residues. Germline V gene lookup returns CDR1 LNHDA and CDR2 SQIVND (reference sequence). Trimming removed 3 bases at V and 3 bases at J, with 14 bases between. CDR3: CASSIGTGEDTGELFF. CDR3 DNA: TGTGCCAGTAGTATTGGAACGGGAGAGGACACCGGGGAGCTGTTTTTT.